This record covers a single TCR beta chain. Its antigen remains unknown. These data come from a study of siplizumab effects on memory and regulatory T cells. Study results and caveats: Tracing alloreactive clones into unstimulated subsets worked for only a minor fraction of them. No assignable naive or memory phenotype existed for roughly 75-97% of proliferating CD4+ or CD8+ clones. Suppressive activity of Tregs proliferating in siplizumab cultures remained unconfirmed. Memory cells seemed less diverse than naive T cells, which seemed major alloresponse contributors.

Assay used: immunoSEQ multiplex PCR; TCRdb lists only in-frame clones, some missing. The table has about 100,000 clones, roughly 94% seen once. Germline V lookup: CDR1 MNHEY, CDR2 SMNVEV (reference sequence). V was pared by 5 bases and J by 6 bases, with 3 bases of the junction left unmatched. The length of the CDR3 is 14 residues. V gene TRBV27 combines with J gene TRBJ1-6; TRBD1 matches at 8 bases. Input material: non-Treg CD4+ T cells sorted from blood. The TCR originated in a human donor in good health. The CDR3 sequence: CASSPDRGNSPLHF. The CDR3, as DNA: TGTGCCAGCAGTCCAGACAGGGGTAATTCACCCCTCCACTTT.